The T cell receptor beta chain under discussion was sequenced for a study of T cell responses to AZD1222 COVID-19 vaccine. Study-level findings and limits: Breadth and depth of Spike-specific TCRs rose after two AZD1222 doses.

Repertoires were generated with immunoSEQ multiplex PCR, while TCRdb's copy carries only in-frame clones and drops some. The sample has 250,000 to 300,000 clones, 94% seen once. Details on this clone: Its antigen is unidentified.

Trimming at V came to 0 bases and at J to 5 bases, leaving 6 bases not matched to a gene. The germline V gene has CDR1 SGHKS and CDR2 YYEKEE (reference sequence). The length of the CDR3 is 16 residues. This sequence was found in an adult who received the AZD1222 COVID-19 vaccine. The V and J genes are TRBV5-5 and TRBJ2-2; 8 nucleotides line up with TRBD1. The sequencing here drew on peripheral blood, taken 28 days after the second AZD1222 dose. The CDR3, as DNA: TGTGCCAGCAGCTTGGCAGACAGGGGTTGGACCGGGGAGCTGTTTTTT. Protein product: CASSLADRGWTGELFF. The variable domain in full, completed from reference TRBV5-5 and TRBJ2-2, reads DAGVTQSPTHLIKTRGQQVTLRCSPISGHKSVSWYQQVLGQGPQFIFQYYEKEERGRGNFPDRFSARQFPNYSSELNVNALLLGDSALYLCASSLADRGWTGELFFGEGSRLTVL.